This T cell receptor (beta chain) emerged from a study of T cells expressing NK-cell markers. At the level of the study: Sorted CD3+CD56-NKG2C+, CD3+CD56+NKG2C+ and CD3+CD56+NKG2C- T cells supplied the TCR beta repertoires. Eight donors were sequenced, seven testing HCMV-seropositive and one testing seronegative. Findings of the study overall: In a handful of donors, dominant CD3+CD56+NKG2C+ clones formed roughly 1.0-7.5% of CD8+ cells.

Details on this clonotype: The target antigen is unknown.

The CDR3 totals 17 residues. The V gene's germline CDR1 is SGHNT and CDR2 YYREEE (reference sequence). TCR beta cDNA was made by 5'RACE template switching with UMIs. For each CDR3 protein, TCRdb gives one entry from its re-call of the 5' RACE reads, without DNA. In all, the sample yields 500,000 to 700,000 distinct CDR3 sequences. The V call is TRBV5-4, the J call TRBJ2-1; with no DNA, the TCRdb D assignment of TRBD2 cannot be verified. This receptor was identified in a man aged 18 to 30 in good health. Sequencing was performed on blood T cells: a sorted CD56 or NKG2C T cell subset, CD4+ or CD8+ T cells, or bulk PBMC T cells (not recorded which). CDR3 protein: CASSLEALASGQDEQFF.